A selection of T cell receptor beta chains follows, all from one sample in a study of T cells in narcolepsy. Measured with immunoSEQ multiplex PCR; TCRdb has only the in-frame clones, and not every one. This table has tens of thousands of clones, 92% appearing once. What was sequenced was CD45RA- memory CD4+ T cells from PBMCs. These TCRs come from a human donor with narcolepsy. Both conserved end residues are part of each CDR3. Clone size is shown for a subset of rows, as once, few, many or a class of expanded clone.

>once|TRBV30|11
CAWWGPGELFF
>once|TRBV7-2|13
CASSRTISYEQYF
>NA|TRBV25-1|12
CASRRDAGTQYF
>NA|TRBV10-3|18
CAISGGDRKVGSPYEQYF
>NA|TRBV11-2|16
CASSLEVAGGRVTQYF
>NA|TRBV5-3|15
CARSLVAPHSYEQYF
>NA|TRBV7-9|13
CASSLQGDTEAFF
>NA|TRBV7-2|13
CASSGRGNQPQHF
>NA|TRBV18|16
CASSPPRTAINYGYTF
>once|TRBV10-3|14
CAIRGTVRGTEAFF
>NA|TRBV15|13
CATSRGVNNEQFF
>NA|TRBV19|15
CASSIILAVQETQYF
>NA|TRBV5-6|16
CASSFGASGRSNEQFF
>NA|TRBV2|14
CASSGGRNTGELFF
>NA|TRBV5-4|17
CASSPGEPLSLTDTQYF
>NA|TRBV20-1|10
CSALNYEQYF
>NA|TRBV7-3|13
CASSRGVNQPQHF
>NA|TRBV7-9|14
CAGTSLVQGTEAFF
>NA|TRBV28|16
CASSSVSGYSNQPQHF
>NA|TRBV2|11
CASSGNGGYTF
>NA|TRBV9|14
CASSVATGVETQYF
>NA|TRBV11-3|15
CASSPGGSGTDTQYF
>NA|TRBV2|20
CASSEEFEGGSGQGEAEQYF
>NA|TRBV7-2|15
CASSFNSLVGYEQYF
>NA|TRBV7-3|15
CASSPTGGGPNEQFF
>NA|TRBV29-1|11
CSVLGAYEQYF
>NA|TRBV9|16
CASSLTGTQNTGELFF
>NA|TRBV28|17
CASSLPSSGIIYNEQFF
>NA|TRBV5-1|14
CASSAGTAASEQYF
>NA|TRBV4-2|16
CASSQSSGQGNYGYTF
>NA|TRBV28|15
CASSSEGLGNQPQHF